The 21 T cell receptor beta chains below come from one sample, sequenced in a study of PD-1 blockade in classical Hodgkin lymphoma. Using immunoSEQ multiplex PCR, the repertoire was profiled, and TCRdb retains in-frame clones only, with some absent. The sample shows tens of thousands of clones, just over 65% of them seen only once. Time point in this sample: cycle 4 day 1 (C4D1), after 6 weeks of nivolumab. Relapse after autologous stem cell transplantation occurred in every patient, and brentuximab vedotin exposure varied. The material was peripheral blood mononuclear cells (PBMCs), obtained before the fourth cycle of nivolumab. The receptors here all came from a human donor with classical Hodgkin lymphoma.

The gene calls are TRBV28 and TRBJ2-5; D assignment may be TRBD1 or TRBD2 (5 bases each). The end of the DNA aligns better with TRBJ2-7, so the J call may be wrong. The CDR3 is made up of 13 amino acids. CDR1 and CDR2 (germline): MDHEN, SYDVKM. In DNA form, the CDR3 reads TGTGCCAGCAATGAAGGGACGGTCTACGAGCAGTACTTC. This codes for CASNEGTVYEQYF.

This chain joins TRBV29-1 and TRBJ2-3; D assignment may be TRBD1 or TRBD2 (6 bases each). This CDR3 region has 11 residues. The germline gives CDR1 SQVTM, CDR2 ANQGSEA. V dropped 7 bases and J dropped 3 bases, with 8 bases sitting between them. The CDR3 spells CSGGGTDTQYF. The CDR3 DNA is TGCAGCGGAGGGGGGACAGATACGCAGTATTTT.

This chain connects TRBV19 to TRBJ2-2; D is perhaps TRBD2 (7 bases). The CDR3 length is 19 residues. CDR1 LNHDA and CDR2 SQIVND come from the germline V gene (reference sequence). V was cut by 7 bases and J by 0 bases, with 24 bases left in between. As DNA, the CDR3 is TGTGCCAGTACGTCGTCATTCGGGGGCGGGAGCTCGAACACCGGGGAGCTGTTTTTT. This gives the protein CASTSSFGGGSSNTGELFF. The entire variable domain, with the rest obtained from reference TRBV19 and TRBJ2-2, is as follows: DGGITQSPKYLFRKEGQNVTLSCEQNLNHDAMYWYRQDPGQGLRLIYYSQIVNDFQKGDIAEGYSVSREKKESFPLTVTSAQKNPTAFYLCASTSSFGGGSSNTGELFFGEGSRLTVL.

The CDR3 is CASSLGQGNGETQYF. CDR3 sequence (DNA): TGTGCCAGCAGCTTAGGACAGGGGAATGGAGAGACCCAGTACTTC. The rearrangement links TRBV7-2 to TRBJ2-5; 8 bases are shared with TRBD1. The V segment lost 1 base and the J segment 4 bases; nucleotides outside the gene matches: 5. The CDR3 is 15 residues long. CDR1 is SGHTA, CDR2 FQGNSA, per germline.

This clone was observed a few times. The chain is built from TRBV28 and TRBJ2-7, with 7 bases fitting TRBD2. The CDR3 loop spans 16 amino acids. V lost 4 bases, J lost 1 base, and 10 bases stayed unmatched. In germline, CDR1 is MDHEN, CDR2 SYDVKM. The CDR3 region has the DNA TGTGCCAGCAGTTCGCCAGGACTAGGCCTTTCCTACGAGCAGTACTTC. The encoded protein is CASSSPGLGLSYEQYF.

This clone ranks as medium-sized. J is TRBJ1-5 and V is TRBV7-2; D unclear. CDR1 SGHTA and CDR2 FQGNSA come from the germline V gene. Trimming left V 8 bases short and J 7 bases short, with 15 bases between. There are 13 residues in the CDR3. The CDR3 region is CASSTGSGQPQHF. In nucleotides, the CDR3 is TGTGCCAGCTCCACGGGATCGGGCCAGCCCCAGCATTTT. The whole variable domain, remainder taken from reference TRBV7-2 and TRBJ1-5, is GAGVSQSPSNKVTEKGKDVELRCDPISGHTALYWYRQSLGQGLEFLIYFQGNSAPDKSGLPSDRFSAERTGGSVSTLTIQRTQQEDSAVYLCASSTGSGQPQHFGDGTRLSIL.

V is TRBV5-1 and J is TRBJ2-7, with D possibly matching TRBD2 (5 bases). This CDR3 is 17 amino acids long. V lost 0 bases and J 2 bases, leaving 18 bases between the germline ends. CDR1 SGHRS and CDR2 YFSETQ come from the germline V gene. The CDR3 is CASSLDPGILYAYEQYF. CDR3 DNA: TGCGCCAGCAGCTTGGATCCGGGGATCCTTTACGCCTACGAGCAGTACTTC.

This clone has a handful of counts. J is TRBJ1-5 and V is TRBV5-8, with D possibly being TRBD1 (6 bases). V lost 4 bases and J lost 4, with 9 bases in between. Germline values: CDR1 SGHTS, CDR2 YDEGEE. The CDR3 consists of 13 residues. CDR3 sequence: CASSPQGNQPQHF. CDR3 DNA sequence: TGTGCCAGCAGCCCTCAGGGGAATCAGCCCCAGCATTTT.

The DNA for the CDR3 is TGTGCCTGGAGTTCAGGGACAGCTTACACCGGGGAGCTGTTTTTT. Translating gives CAWSSGTAYTGELFF. V gene TRBV30 combines with J gene TRBJ2-2; TRBD1 agrees at 7 bases. The CDR3 consists of 15 residues. V shed 2 bases and J 3 bases; nucleotides not matched to a gene: 6. From germline, CDR1 is GTSNPN and CDR2 SVGIG (reference sequence).

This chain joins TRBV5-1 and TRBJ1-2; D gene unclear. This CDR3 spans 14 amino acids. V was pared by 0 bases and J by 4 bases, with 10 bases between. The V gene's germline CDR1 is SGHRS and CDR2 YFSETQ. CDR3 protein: CASSLEPTSYGYTF. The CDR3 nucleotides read TGCGCCAGCAGCTTGGAGCCGACAAGCTATGGCTACACCTTC.

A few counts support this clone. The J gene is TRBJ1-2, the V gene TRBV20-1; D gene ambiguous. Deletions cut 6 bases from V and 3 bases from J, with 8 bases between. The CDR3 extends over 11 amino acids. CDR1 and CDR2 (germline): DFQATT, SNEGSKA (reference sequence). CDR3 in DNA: TGCAGTGCGGGGTCAGACTATGGCTACACCTTC. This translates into CSAGSDYGYTF.

CDR3 loop: CASRTGGSDTQYF. The CDR3 bases are TGTGCCAGTAGAACCGGGGGGTCCGATACGCAGTATTTT. The chain employs TRBV19 and TRBJ2-3; 7 bases agree with TRBD2. The V segment lost 6 bases and the J segment 6 bases; nucleotides outside the gene matches: 6. The V gene's germline CDR1 is LNHDA and CDR2 SQIVND (reference sequence). The CDR3 extends over 13 amino acids.

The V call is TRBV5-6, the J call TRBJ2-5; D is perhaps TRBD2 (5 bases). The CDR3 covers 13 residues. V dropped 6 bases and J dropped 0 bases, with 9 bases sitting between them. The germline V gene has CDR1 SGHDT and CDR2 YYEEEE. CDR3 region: CASNSGNQETQYF. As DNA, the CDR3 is TGTGCCAGCAACTCCGGGAACCAAGAGACCCAGTACTTC.

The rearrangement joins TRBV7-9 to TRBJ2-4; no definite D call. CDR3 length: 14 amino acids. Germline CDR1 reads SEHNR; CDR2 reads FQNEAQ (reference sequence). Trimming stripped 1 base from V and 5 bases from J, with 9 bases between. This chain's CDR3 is CASSLEVIENIQYF. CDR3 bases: TGTGCCAGCAGCTTAGAGGTTATTGAAAACATTCAGTACTTC.

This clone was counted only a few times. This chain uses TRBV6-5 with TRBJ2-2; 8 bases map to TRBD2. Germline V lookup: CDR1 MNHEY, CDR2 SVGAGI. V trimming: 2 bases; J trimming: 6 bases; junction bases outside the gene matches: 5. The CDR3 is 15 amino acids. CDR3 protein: CASSYTGGPSGELFF. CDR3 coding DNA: TGTGCCAGCAGTTACACGGGGGGGCCTTCCGGGGAGCTGTTTTTT.

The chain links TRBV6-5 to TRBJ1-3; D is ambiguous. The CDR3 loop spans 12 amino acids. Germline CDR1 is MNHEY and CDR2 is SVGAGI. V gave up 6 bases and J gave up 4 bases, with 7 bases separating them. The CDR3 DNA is TGTGCCAGCAGCCCCCAGGGAAACACCATATATTTT. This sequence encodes CASSPQGNTIYF.

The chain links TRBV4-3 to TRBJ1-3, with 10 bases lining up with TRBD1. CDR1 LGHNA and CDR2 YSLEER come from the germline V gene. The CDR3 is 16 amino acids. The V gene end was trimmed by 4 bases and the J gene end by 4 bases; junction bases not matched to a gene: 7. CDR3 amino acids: CASSPRDRGSGNTIYF. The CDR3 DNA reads TGCGCCAGCAGCCCCCGGGACAGGGGCTCAGGAAACACCATATATTTT.

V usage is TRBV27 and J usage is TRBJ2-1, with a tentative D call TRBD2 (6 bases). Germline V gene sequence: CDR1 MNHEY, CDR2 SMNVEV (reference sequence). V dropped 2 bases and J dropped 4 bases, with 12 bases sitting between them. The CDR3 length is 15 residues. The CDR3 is CASSLPGVEYNEQFF. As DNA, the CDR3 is TGTGCCAGCAGTTTACCGGGGGTGGAATACAATGAGCAGTTCTTC.

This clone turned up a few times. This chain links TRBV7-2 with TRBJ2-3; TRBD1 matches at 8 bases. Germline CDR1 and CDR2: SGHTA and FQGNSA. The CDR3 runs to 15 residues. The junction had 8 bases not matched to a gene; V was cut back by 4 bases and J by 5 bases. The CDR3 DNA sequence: TGTGCCAGCAGCTCACAGACAGGGGAAAGAGATACGCAGTATTTT. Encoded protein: CASSSQTGERDTQYF.

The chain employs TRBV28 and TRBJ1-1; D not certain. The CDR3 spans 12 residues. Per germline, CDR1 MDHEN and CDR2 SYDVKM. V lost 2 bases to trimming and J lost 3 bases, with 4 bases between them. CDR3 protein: CASSLVDTEAFF. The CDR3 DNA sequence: TGTGCCAGCAGTTTAGTAGACACTGAAGCTTTCTTT.

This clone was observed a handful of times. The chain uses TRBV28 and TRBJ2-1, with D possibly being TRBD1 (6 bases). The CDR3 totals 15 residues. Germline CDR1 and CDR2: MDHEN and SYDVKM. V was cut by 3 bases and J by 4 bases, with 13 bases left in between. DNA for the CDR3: TGTGCCAGCAGTTTCCTGGACAGAATATACAATGAGCAGTTCTTC. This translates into CASSFLDRIYNEQFF.